This TCR beta chain derives from a study of beta chain features in type 1 diabetes. Expressed TCRB transcripts were sequenced because the entire RNA isolate underwent reverse transcription. Sequenced by immunoSEQ multiplex PCR; TCRdb stores in-frame clones only, minus some. The table records just over 450,000 clones, 30% of them present only once. The CDR3 contains 12 residues. Germline CDR1 and CDR2: SGHRS and YFSETQ. V was clipped by 0 bases and J by 7 bases, with 5 bases between them. The sample consisted of naive CD4+ T cells from blood. The chain has TRBV5-1 and TRBJ2-1; no clear D. The clonotype originates from a man younger than 30 in good health. Here the CDR3 DNA reads TGCGCCAGCAGCTTGGAAACGAATGAGCAGTTCTTC. Translating gives CASSLETNEQFF.